These T cell receptor beta chains were read from a single sample in a study of blood T cell repertoires in COVID-19. Sequencing was performed with immunoSEQ multiplex PCR; in TCRdb, only in-frame clones are kept and a portion is missing. The data hold more than 120,000 clones, with over 70% observed a single time. Sequenced material: PBMCs or T cells enriched from blood (not recorded which). Receptor source: a man aged 45-65 years in a cohort exposed to, infected with or recovered from COVID-19 (not recorded which). Each CDR3 is given with its conserved first and last residue. D genes are given only for firm matches. Clone size is shown for a subset of rows, as once, few, many or a class of expanded clone.

d_call	v_call	j_call	clone_size	cdr3_aa	cdr3_nt
TRBD2	TRBV18	TRBJ2-3	-	CASSPLAGETDTQYF	TGTGCCAGCTCTCCCTTAGCGGGAGAGACAGATACGCAGTATTTT
-	TRBV7-8	TRBJ2-5	-	CASSLAHSSQETQYF	TGTGCCAGCAGCTTAGCCCACAGTTCGCAAGAGACCCAGTACTTC
-	TRBV4-3	TRBJ1-3	-	CASSQEISSGNTIYF	TGCGCCAGCAGCCAGGAGATTTCCTCTGGAAACACCATATATTTT
-	TRBV9	TRBJ2-1	-	CASSVGSLSSNEQFF	TGTGCCAGCAGCGTAGGAAGCTTAAGTTCCAATGAGCAGTTCTTC
TRBD1	TRBV6-6	TRBJ2-7	few	CASSTGQGGEQYF	TGTGCCAGCAGTACCGGACAGGGGGGCGAGCAGTACTTC
-	TRBV9	TRBJ2-1	-	CASSVGDGSFYNEQFF	TGTGCCAGCAGCGTAGGGGACGGGAGCTTCTACAATGAGCAGTTCTTC
-	TRBV6-5	TRBJ2-7	once	CASNPGLKAYEQYF	TGTGCCAGCAACCCGGGACTCAAGGCCTACGAGCAGTACTTC
TRBD1	TRBV24-1	TRBJ2-2	-	CATRGQANTGELFF	TGTGCCACCAGGGGACAGGCCAACACCGGGGAGCTGTTTTTT
-	TRBV4-3	TRBJ2-3	few	CASSQDFSTDTQYF	TGCGCCAGCAGCCAAGACTTTAGCACAGATACGCAGTATTTT
TRBD2	TRBV27	TRBJ2-4	-	CASSPGLAGEGENIQYF	TGTGCCAGCAGTCCTGGACTAGCGGGAGAAGGGGAAAACATTCAGTACTTC
TRBD1	TRBV5-5	TRBJ2-6	-	CASGQGAQGANVLTF	TGTGCCAGCGGCCAGGGGGCGCAGGGGGCCAACGTCCTGACTTTC
-	TRBV11-2	TRBJ2-6	few	CASRGTQGYWGANVLTF	TGTGCCAGCAGAGGCACGCAGGGCTATTGGGGGGCCAACGTCCTGACTTTC
TRBD1	TRBV29-1	TRBJ1-3	few	CSVEDPRGLASGNTIYF	TGCAGCGTTGAAGACCCCAGGGGGCTTGCTTCTGGAAACACCATATATTTT
-	TRBV7-2	TRBJ2-5	-	CASSLASGGAQETQYF	TGTGCCAGCAGCTTAGCGTCGGGGGGCGCCCAAGAGACCCAGTACTTC
TRBD1	TRBV5-8	TRBJ2-5	-	CASSLNRWGTGTYQETQYF	TGTGCCAGCAGCTTGAATAGGTGGGGGACAGGGACGTACCAAGAGACCCAGTACTTC
-	TRBV27	TRBJ1-6	few	CASRPQGQASPLHF	TGTGCCAGCAGACCTCAGGGGCAGGCGTCACCCCTCCACTTT
-	TRBV5-1	TRBJ2-7	once	CASSLQGPYEQYF	TGCGCCAGCAGCTTACAGGGACCCTACGAGCAGTACTTC
-	TRBV18	TRBJ1-5	-	CASSTGTNLNQPQHF	TGTGCCAGCTCAACCGGGACAAATCTAAATCAGCCCCAGCATTTT